Below, 8 T cell receptor beta chains from the same sample are listed, as sequenced in a study of control samples from healthy donors and cancer patients. Sequencing used immunoSEQ multiplex PCR; TCRdb keeps in-frame clones, though not all of them. The table records roughly 68,000 clones, more than 80% of them present only once. Sequencing was performed on blood. These receptors were collected from a man aged 60 to 75 in good health.

V is TRBV5-5 and J is TRBJ2-1; 9 bases map to TRBD2. Germline-derived CDR1 and CDR2 are SGHKS and YYEKEE (reference sequence). This CDR3 has 18 amino acids. J lost 6 bases, V lost 0 bases, and 13 bases had no gene match. The CDR3: CASSLVVPGLARINEQFF. In DNA, the CDR3 is TGTGCCAGCAGCTTGGTAGTCCCGGGACTAGCTCGGATCAATGAGCAGTTCTTC.

The chain links TRBV4-1 to TRBJ2-7, with TRBD2 as a possible D gene (5 bases). The CDR3 consists of 14 residues. Trimming shortened V by 4 bases and J by 0 bases, and 10 bases separated the two germline ends. Looked up from germline, CDR1 is MGHRA and CDR2 is YSYEKL. The CDR3 sequence is CASSPTTSSYEQYF. The CDR3 bases are TGCGCCAGCAGCCCAACCACTAGCTCCTACGAGCAGTACTTC.

J is TRBJ1-2 and V is TRBV6-5; 8 bases are a match to TRBD1. There are 15 residues in the CDR3. V lost 1 base and J lost 3; bases outside the gene matches: 4. Looked up from germline, CDR1 is MNHEY and CDR2 is SVGAGI. The CDR3: CASSYLRTGYYGYTF. CDR3 sequence (DNA): TGTGCCAGCAGTTACTTAAGGACAGGGTACTATGGCTACACCTTC.

The rearrangement links TRBV2 to TRBJ2-1; 13 bases agree with TRBD2. The CDR3 is made up of 15 amino acids. Germline-derived CDR1 and CDR2 are SNHLY and FYNNEI. V was clipped by 6 bases and J by 8 bases; unmatched bases: 7. In nucleotides, the CDR3 is TGTGCCAGCAGCCTCGGGACTAGCGGGATCCATGAGCAGTTCTTC. Translating gives CASSLGTSGIHEQFF.

J is TRBJ1-4 and V is TRBV30; D gene uncertain. CDR1 and CDR2 from the germline V gene are GTSNPN and SVGIG (reference sequence). This CDR3 is 13 amino acids long. Trimming cost V 4 bases and J 4 bases, with 10 bases left between them. CDR3 sequence: CAWTPDDNEKLFF. DNA for the CDR3: TGTGCCTGGACCCCGGATGATAATGAAAAACTGTTTTTT.

The rearrangement links TRBV27 to TRBJ2-6, with TRBD2 identical over 7 bases. The germline gives CDR1 MNHEY, CDR2 SMNVEV (reference sequence). The CDR3 sequence is 14 residues long. With V trimmed by 5 bases and J by 11 bases, 9 bases remained unmatched. The CDR3 bases are TGTGCCAGCAGTCCCTGGGAGGGATTCCACGTCCTGACTTTC. This sequence encodes CASSPWEGFHVLTF.

The table lists this clone with a few counts. J is TRBJ2-6 and V is TRBV19; D not resolved. Trimming stripped 5 bases from V and 0 bases from J, with 11 bases between. In germline, CDR1 is LNHDA, CDR2 SQIVND (reference sequence). The CDR3 contains 16 residues. The CDR3 is CASSPPLSSGANVLTF. CDR3 nucleotides: TGTGCCAGTAGTCCCCCTCTAAGCTCTGGGGCCAACGTCCTGACTTTC.

The chain joins TRBV14 to TRBJ1-6; D is possibly TRBD1 (6 bases). The ends were cut back, 3 bases at V and 7 bases at J, with 34 bases in the middle. Germline loops: CDR1 SGHDN, CDR2 FVKESK. There are 22 residues in the CDR3. CDR3 amino acids: CASSQATIPGVIIWGFNSPLHF. CDR3 in DNA: TGTGCCAGCAGCCAGGCAACCATTCCAGGGGTAATTATCTGGGGATTCAATTCACCCCTCCACTTT.